This TCR beta chain was identified during a study of blood T cell repertoires in COVID-19. Source study methods: It was from reference gene primer amplification that nucleated cell counts were estimated. TCRdb's copy holds only in-frame clones and misses some; the assay was immunoSEQ multiplex PCR. Clonal size and the V and J genes are those of that table, whereas D and trimming came from the DNA. The sample has 65,000 to 95,000 clones; about 89% are singletons. This clone appeared once. CDR3 length: 14 residues. Germline V gives CDR1 GTSNPN, CDR2 SVGIG (reference sequence). Deletions cut 1 base from V and 2 bases from J, with 9 bases between.

The TCR originated in a man aged 50-59 years with COVID-19, enrolled during active disease. Sequenced: peripheral blood. The rearrangement joins TRBV30 to TRBJ1-5, with D unresolved. The CDR3 region is CAWSGATGNQPQHF. CDR3 coding DNA: TGTGCCTGGAGTGGTGCGACTGGCAATCAGCCCCAGCATTTT.